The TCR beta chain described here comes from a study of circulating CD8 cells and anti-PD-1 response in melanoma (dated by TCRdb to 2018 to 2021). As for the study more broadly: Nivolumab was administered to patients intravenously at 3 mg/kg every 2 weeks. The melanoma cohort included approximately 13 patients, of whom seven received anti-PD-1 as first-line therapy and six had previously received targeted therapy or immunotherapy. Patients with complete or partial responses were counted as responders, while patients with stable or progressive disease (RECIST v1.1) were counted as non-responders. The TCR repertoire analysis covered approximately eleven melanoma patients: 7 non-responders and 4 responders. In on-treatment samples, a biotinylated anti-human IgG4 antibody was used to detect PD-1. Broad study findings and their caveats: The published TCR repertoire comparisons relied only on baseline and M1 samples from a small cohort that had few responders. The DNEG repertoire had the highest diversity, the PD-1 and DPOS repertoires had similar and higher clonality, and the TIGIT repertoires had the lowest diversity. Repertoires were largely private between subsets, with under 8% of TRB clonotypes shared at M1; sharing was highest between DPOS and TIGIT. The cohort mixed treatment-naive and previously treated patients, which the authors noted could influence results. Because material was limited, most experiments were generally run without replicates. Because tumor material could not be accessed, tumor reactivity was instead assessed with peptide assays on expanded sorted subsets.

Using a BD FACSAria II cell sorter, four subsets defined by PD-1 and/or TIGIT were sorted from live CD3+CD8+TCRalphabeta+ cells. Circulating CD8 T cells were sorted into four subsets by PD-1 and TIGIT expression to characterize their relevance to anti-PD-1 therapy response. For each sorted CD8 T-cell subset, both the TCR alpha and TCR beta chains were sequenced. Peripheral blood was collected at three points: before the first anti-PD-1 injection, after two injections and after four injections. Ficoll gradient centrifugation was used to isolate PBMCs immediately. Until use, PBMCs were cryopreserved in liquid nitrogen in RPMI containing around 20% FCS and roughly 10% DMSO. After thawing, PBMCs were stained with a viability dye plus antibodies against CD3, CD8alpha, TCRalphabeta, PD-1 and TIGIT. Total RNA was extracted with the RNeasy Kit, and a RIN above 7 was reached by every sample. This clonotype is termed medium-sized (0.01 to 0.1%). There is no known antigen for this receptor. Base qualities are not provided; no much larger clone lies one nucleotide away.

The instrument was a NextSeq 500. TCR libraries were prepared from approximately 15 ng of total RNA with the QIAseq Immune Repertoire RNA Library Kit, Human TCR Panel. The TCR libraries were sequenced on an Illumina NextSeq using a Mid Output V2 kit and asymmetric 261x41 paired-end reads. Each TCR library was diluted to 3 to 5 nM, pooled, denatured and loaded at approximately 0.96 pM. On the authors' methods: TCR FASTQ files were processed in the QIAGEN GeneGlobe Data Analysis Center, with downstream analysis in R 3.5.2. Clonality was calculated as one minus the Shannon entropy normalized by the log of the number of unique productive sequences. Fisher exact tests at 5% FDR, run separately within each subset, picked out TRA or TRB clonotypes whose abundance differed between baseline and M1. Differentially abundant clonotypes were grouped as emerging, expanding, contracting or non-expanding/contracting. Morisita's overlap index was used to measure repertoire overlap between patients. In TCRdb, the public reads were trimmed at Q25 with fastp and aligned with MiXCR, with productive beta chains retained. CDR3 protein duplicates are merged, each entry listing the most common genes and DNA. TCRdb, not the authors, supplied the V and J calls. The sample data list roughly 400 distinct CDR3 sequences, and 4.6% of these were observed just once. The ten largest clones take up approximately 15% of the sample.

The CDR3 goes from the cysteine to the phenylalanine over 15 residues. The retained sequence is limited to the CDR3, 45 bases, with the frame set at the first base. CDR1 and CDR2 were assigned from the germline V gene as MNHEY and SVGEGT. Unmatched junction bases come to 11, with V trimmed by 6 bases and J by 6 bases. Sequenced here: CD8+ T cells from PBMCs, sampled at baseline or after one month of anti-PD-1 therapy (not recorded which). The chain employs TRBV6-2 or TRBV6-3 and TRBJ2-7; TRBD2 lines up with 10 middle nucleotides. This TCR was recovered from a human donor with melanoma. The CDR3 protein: CASRTLAGVLSEQYF. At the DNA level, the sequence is TGTGCCAGCAGAACCCTAGCGGGAGTCCTCAGCGAGCAGTACTTC.